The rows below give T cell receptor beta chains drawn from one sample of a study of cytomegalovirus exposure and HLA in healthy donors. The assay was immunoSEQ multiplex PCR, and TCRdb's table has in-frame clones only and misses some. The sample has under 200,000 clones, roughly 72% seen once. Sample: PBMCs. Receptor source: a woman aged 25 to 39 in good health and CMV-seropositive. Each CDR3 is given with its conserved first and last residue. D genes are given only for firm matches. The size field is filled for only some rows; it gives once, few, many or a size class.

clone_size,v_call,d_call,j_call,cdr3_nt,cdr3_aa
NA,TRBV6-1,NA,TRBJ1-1,TGTGCCAGCAGTGCATCAGGGGACCGTGAAGCTTTCTTT,CASSASGDREAFF
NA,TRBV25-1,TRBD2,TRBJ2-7,TGTGCCAGCAGTGGGGACTACTCCTACGAGCAGTACTTC,CASSGDYSYEQYF
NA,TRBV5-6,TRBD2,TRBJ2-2,TGTGCCAGCAGCTTTAGCGGGAGGGCCCCCGGGGAGCTGTTTTTT,CASSFSGRAPGELFF
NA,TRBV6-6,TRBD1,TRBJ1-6,TGTGCCAGCAGCCGGGACAGAAATTCACCCCTCCACTTT,CASSRDRNSPLHF
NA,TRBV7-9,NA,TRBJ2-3,TGTGCCAGCAGCTTAGGCGCAGATACGCAGTATTTT,CASSLGADTQYF
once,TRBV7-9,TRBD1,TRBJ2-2,TGTGCCAGCAGCCGACAGGGAGCCGGGGAGCTGTTTTTT,CASSRQGAGELFF
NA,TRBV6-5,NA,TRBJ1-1,TGTGCCAGCAGTTACTCCCCGGCAGGGAACACTGAAGCTTTCTTT,CASSYSPAGNTEAFF
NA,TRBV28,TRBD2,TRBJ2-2,TGTGCCAGCAGTTTAAGTCTAGCGGGGGTGAACACCGGGGAGCTGTTTTTT,CASSLSLAGVNTGELFF
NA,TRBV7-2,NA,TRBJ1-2,TGTGCCAGCAGCTTAGTCGGGGGGGCGGGTGGCTACACCTTC,CASSLVGGAGGYTF
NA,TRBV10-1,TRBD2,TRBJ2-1,TGCGCCAGCAGTGGCCAGACTAGCGGGAGTTTCAATGAGCAGTTCTTC,CASSGQTSGSFNEQFF
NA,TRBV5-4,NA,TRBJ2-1,TGTGCCAGCAGCTTGCCCCGTAGCGGAAGCTACAATGAGCAGTTCTTC,CASSLPRSGSYNEQFF
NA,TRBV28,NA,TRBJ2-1,TGTGCCAGCAGTCTACTAGCAGACGAGCAGTTCTTC,CASSLLADEQFF
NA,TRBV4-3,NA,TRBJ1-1,TGCGCCAGCAGCCAAGAAGGGAGGGGCACTGAAGCTTTCTTT,CASSQEGRGTEAFF
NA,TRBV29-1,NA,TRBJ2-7,TGCAGCGTTCGAGGTGGGACTTCCCGCTACGAGCAGTACTTC,CSVRGGTSRYEQYF
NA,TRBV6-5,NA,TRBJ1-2,TGTGCCAGCAGCTACGGGGGGACTGACTATGGCTACACCTTC,CASSYGGTDYGYTF
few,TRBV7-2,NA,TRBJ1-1,TGTGCCAGCAGCTTAGCGTCGACACGTGGTGAAGCTTTCTTT,CASSLASTRGEAFF
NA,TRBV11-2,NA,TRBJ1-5,TGTGCCAGCAGCTTAGTGGGAGGTCAGCCCCAGCATTTT,CASSLVGGQPQHF
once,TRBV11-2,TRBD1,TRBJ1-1,TGTGCCAGCAGCCAAGGTCCGGGACAGGGGATGAAAGCTTTCTTT,CASSQGPGQGMKAFF
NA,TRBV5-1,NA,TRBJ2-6,TGCGCCAGCAGCTTGGAAGGTTGGGGCCTCAACTCTGGGGCCAACGTCCTGACTTTC,CASSLEGWGLNSGANVLTF